This TCR beta chain was found in a study of blood T cell repertoires in COVID-19. Study-wide background: Samples of COVID-19 (acute and convalescent) were obtained from the United States, Italy and Spain. Sources were T cells, B-cell-depleted T cells, or PBMCs; the material itself was cDNA or gDNA.

Authors' processing steps: Scientists estimated how many nucleated cells there were by amplifying reference gene primers. The protocol was immunoSEQ multiplex PCR, while the TCRdb copy is restricted to in-frame clones and leaves out a portion. Clonal size and the V and J genes are those of that table, whereas D and trimming came from the DNA. This table has roughly 130,000 clones, just under 80% appearing once. This clone was counted between two and nine times. Trimming left V 6 bases short and J 7 bases short, with 16 bases between. The CDR3 runs 14 residues. The germline CDR1 and CDR2 sequences are MDHEN and SYDVKM.

The V call is TRBV28, the J call TRBJ2-1; TRBD1 might be the D (6 bases). The receptor was derived from a man in his fifties or sixties with active or convalescent COVID-19. Sequencing input: peripheral blood. The DNA of the CDR3 is TGTGCCAGCAGGCACCTAGACAGGAAAAATGAGCAGTTCTTC. Encoded protein: CASRHLDRKNEQFF.